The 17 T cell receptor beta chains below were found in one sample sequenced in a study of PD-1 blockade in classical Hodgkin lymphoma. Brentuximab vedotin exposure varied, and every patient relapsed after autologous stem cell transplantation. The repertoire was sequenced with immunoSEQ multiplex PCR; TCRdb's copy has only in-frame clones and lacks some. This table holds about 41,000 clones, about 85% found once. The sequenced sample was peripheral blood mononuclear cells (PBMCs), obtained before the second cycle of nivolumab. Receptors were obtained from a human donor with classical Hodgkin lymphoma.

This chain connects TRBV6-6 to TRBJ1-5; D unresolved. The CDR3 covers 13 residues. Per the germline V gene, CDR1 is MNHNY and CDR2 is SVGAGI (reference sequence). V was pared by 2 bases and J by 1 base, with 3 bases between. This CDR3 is CASSYRSNQPQHF. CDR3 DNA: TGTGCCAGCAGTTACCGGAGCAATCAGCCCCAGCATTTT.

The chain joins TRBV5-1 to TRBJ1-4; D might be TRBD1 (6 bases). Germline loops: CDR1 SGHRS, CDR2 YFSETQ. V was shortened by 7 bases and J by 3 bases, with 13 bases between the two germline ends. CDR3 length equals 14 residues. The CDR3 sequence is CASATQGSNEKLFF. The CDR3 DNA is TGCGCCAGCGCTACCCAGGGGTCTAATGAAAAACTGTTTTTT.

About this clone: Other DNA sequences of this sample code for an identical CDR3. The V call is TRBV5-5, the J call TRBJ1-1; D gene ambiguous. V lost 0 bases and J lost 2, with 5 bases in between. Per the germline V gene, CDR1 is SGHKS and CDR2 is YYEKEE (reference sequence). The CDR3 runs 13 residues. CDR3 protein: CASSLDLNTEAFF. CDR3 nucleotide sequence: TGTGCCAGCAGCTTGGATCTTAACACTGAAGCTTTCTTT.

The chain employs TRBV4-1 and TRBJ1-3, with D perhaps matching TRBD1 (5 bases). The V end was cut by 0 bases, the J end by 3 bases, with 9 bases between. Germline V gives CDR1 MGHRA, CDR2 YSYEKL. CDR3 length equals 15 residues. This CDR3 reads CASSQDWGYGNTIYF. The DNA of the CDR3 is TGCGCCAGCAGCCAAGATTGGGGGTATGGAAACACCATATATTTT.

CDR3 protein: CASSLPPSSPHTDTQYF. CDR3 nucleotide sequence: TGTGCCAGCAGCTTGCCGCCTTCCTCACCACACACAGATACGCAGTATTTT. The rearrangement uses TRBV11-2 and TRBJ2-3; D call uncertain. Germline CDR1 reads SGHAT; CDR2 reads FQNNGV. The CDR3 covers 17 residues. Between the trimmed V and J ends, which lost 3 bases and 2 bases, there was a span of 18 bases.

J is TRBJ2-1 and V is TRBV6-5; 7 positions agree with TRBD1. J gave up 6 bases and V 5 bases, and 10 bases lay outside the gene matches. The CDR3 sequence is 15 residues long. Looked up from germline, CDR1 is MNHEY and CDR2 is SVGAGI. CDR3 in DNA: TGTGCCAGCAGTGGGTCGACAGGGCGTAGCAATGAGCAGTTCTTC. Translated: CASSGSTGRSNEQFF.

DNA for the CDR3: TGTGCCAGCAGTTATGGGACAAACGGAAACACCATATATTTT. It yields the protein CASSYGTNGNTIYF. V gene TRBV6-5 combines with J gene TRBJ1-3, with D tentatively TRBD1 (6 bases). Germline V gene data show CDR1 as MNHEY and CDR2 as SVGAGI. V was pared by 3 bases and J by 4 bases, with 10 bases between. The CDR3 sequence is 14 residues long.

The CDR3 loop is CASRQTSNEKLFF. DNA of the CDR3: TGCGCCAGCAGACAGACCTCTAATGAAAAACTGTTTTTT. J is TRBJ1-4 and V is TRBV4-1; no clear D gene. V was trimmed by 6 bases and J by 3 bases, leaving 8 bases between them. Germline CDR1 MGHRA, CDR2 YSYEKL. The CDR3 runs 13 residues.

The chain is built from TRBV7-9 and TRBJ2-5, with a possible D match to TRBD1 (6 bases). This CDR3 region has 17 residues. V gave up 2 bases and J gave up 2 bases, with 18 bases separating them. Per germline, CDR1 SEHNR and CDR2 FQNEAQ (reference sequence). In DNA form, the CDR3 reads TGTGCCAGCAGCTTAAGGGCCAGAGACCAGGGGCAAGAGACCCAGTACTTC. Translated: CASSLRARDQGQETQYF. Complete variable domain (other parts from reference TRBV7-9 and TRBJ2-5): DTGVSQNPRHKITKRGQNVTFRCDPISEHNRLYWYRQTLGQGPEFLTYFQNEAQLEKSRLLSDRFSAERPKGSFSTLEIQRTEQGDSAMYLCASSLRARDQGQETQYFGPGTRLLVL.

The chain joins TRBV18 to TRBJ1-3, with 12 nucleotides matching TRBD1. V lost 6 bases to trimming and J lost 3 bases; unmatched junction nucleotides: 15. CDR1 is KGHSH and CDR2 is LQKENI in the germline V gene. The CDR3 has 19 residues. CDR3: CASSETTGTGGGYGNTIYF. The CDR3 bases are TGTGCCAGCTCGGAAACCACCGGGACAGGGGGCGGTTATGGAAACACCATATATTTT.

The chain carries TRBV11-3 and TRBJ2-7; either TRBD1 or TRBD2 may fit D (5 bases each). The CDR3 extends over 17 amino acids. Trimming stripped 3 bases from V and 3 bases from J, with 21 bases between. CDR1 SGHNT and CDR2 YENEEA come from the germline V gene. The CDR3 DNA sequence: TGTGCCAGCAGCTTTGGGGGTATAAGGGCGAATTGCTACGAGCAGTACTTC. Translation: CASSFGGIRANCYEQYF. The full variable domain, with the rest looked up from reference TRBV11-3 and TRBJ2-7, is EAGVVQSPRYKIIEKKQPVAFWCNPISGHNTLYWYLQNLGQGPELLIRYENEEAVDDSQLPKDRFSAERLKGVDSTLKIQPAELGDSAVYLCASSFGGIRANCYEQYFGPGTRLTVT.

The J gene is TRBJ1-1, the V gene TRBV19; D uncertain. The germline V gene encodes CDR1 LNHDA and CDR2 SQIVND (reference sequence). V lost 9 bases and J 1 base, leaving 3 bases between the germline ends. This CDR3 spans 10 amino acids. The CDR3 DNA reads TGTGCCAGCAGGAACACTGAAGCTTTCTTT. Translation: CASRNTEAFF.

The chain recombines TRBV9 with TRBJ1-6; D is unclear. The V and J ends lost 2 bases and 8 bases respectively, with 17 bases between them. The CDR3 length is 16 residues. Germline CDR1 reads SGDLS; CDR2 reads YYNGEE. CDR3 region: CASSVKGGIRDSPLHF. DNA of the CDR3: TGTGCCAGCAGCGTCAAGGGAGGGATCCGGGATTCACCCCTCCACTTT.

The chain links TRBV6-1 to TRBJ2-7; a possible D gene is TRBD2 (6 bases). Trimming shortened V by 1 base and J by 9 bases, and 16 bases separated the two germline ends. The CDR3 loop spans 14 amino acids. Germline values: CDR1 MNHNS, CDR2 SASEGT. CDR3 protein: CASSEGSGTVRQYF. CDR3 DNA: TGTGCCAGCAGTGAAGGGTCAGGGACTGTTCGGCAGTACTTC.

CDR3 coding DNA: TGTGCCAGCAGCAAACTTCAAGCTCCGGGGGGTACGCAGTATTTT. Translation gives CASSKLQAPGGTQYF. V usage is TRBV21-1 and J usage is TRBJ2-3; the D call TRBD2 from the table was never checked on the DNA. TRBV21-1 is recorded as a pseudogene. The CDR3 consists of 15 residues.

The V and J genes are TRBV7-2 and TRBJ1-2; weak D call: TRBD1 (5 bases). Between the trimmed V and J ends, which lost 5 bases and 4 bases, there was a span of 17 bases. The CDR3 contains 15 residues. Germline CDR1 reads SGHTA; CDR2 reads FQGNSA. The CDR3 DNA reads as TGTGCCAGCAGCCCCGTCGGGGCAGCTCTCTATGGCTACACCTTC. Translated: CASSPVGAALYGYTF.

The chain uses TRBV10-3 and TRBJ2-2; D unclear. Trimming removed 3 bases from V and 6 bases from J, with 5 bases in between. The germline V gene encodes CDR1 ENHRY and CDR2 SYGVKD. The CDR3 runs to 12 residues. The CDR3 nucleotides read TGTGCCATCAGTGAACTGGCCGGGGAGCTGTTTTTT. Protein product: CAISELAGELFF.